The 24 T cell receptor beta chains reported below all come from one sample, sequenced in a study of beta chain features in type 1 diabetes. Study-wide results and caveats: Shortening that was moderate but significant affected the TCRB CDR3s of Type 1 diabetes patients in all four CD4+ subsets.

These TCRs are of unknown antigen specificity. Sequenced material consisted of expressed TCRB transcripts (all of the isolated RNA was reverse transcribed). Assay: immunoSEQ multiplex PCR; the TCRdb copy retains only in-frame clones and omits some. The table includes a few hundred thousand clones, around 22% detected once. Sequenced: naive CD4+ T cells from blood. The receptors derive from a woman younger than 45 with type 1 diabetes.

There are a few counts of this clone. The genes are TRBV27 and TRBJ2-1, with D possibly being TRBD2 (5 bases). This CDR3 is 14 amino acids long. V was shortened by 3 bases and J by 6 bases, with 12 bases between the two germline ends. The germline CDR1 and CDR2 sequences are MNHEY and SMNVEV (reference sequence). Written as DNA, the CDR3 is TGTGCCAGCAGTTTTATCCAAGCGGTCAATGAGCAGTTCTTC. Protein product: CASSFIQAVNEQFF.

This clone occurred a few times. The DNA of the CDR3 is TGTGCCAGCAGCTTACGGCTAGCGGGAGGGCCCGGTGAGCAGTTCTTC. Protein: CASSLRLAGGPGEQFF. The rearrangement links TRBV7-3 to TRBJ2-1; 12 bases line up with TRBD2. There are 16 residues in the CDR3. The trim removed 2 bases at V and 9 bases at J, leaving 8 bases unmatched. Looked up from germline, CDR1 is SGHTA and CDR2 is FQGTGA.

This chain joins TRBV18 and TRBJ1-1, with no clear D. V lost 2 bases and J 6 bases, leaving 16 bases between the germline ends. The CDR3 contains 15 residues. Germline V gene lookup returns CDR1 KGHSH and CDR2 LQKENI. CDR3: CASSPLTGKDSEAFF. CDR3 sequence (DNA): TGTGCCAGCTCACCATTGACGGGAAAGGACTCTGAAGCTTTCTTT.

This clone came up a few times. This chain uses TRBV30 with TRBJ1-5; D remains unclear. CDR3 length: 13 amino acids. The V gene's germline CDR1 is GTSNPN and CDR2 SVGIG (reference sequence). The V and J ends lost 2 bases and 5 bases respectively, with 10 bases between them. CDR3 sequence reads: CAWSPAGDQPQHF. CDR3 bases: TGTGCCTGGAGTCCCGCGGGAGATCAGCCCCAGCATTTT.

V and J are TRBV6-5 and TRBJ2-7; 10 bases match TRBD1. This CDR3 has 15 amino acids. In germline, CDR1 is MNHEY, CDR2 SVGAGI. After removal of 5 bases from V and 2 bases from J, the junction contained 6 bases not matched to a gene. In DNA form, the CDR3 reads TGTGCCAGCAGTCCGACAGGGGGCCCTGCCTACGAGCAGTACTTC. Protein sequence: CASSPTGGPAYEQYF.

The chain uses TRBV4-1 and TRBJ1-2, with D perhaps matching TRBD1 (6 bases). Germline CDR1 and CDR2: MGHRA and YSYEKL. The length of the CDR3 is 14 residues. The germline V and J ends were trimmed by 2 bases and 7 bases, with 14 bases remaining between them. Written as DNA, the CDR3 is TGCGCCAGCAGCCAACTATTCAGGGGTCCTGGCTACACCTTC. It encodes CASSQLFRGPGYTF.

This clone was observed a few times. This rearrangement joins TRBV7-8 to TRBJ2-1; D may be TRBD2 (6 bases). In germline, CDR1 is SGHVS, CDR2 FQNEAQ. V was shortened by 1 base and J by 7 bases, with 14 bases between the two germline ends. The CDR3 length is 15 residues. The CDR3 nucleotides are TGTGCCAGCAGCTTAGATCGGGGGAGGTTTAATGAGCAGTTCTTC. Residues: CASSLDRGRFNEQFF.

This clone was seen a few times. This chain links TRBV7-3 with TRBJ2-1; 11 bases match TRBD2. Germline values: CDR1 SGHTA, CDR2 FQGTGA. V lost 1 base, J lost 5 bases, and 10 bases stayed unmatched. The CDR3 sequence is 18 residues long. The CDR3 here is CASSLSGRTSGPHNEQFF. The CDR3 nucleotides read TGTGCCAGCAGCTTAAGTGGAAGGACTAGCGGGCCACACAATGAGCAGTTCTTC.

This clone was seen a handful of times. The rearrangement joins TRBV7-2 to TRBJ2-2, with 12 bases identical to TRBD2. Trimming at V came to 2 bases and at J to 2 bases, leaving 6 bases not matched to a gene. The CDR3 contains 18 residues. CDR1 and CDR2 from the germline V gene are SGHTA and FQGNSA. For the CDR3, the DNA is TGTGCCAGCAGCTTAAGGGCTAGCGGGAGGGGTAACACCGGGGAGCTGTTTTTT. As protein: CASSLRASGRGNTGELFF.

This clone was seen a handful of times. The same CDR3 can be traced to other DNA sequences in this sample. The chain joins TRBV29-1 to TRBJ2-2, with D maybe TRBD2 (6 bases). This CDR3 is built from 14 residues. The V end lost 6 bases, the J end lost 1 base, and 12 bases lay between the germline ends. The germline V gene has CDR1 SQVTM and CDR2 ANQGSEA. The CDR3 DNA sequence: TGCAGCGTCGTCCGCGGGGTGAACACCGGGGAGCTGTTTTTT. Protein: CSVVRGVNTGELFF.

This chain joins TRBV30 and TRBJ2-7, with D unresolved. Germline CDR1 is GTSNPN and CDR2 is SVGIG (reference sequence). V was pared by 0 bases and J by 0 bases, with 6 bases between. The CDR3 loop spans 13 amino acids. As DNA, the CDR3 is TGTGCCTGGAGTGTCGCGAACTCCTACGAGCAGTACTTC. It is translated as CAWSVANSYEQYF.

This chain uses TRBV7-2 with TRBJ1-5; 7 bases fit TRBD1. This CDR3 has 14 residues. Germline CDR1 SGHTA, CDR2 FQGNSA. Trimming removed 5 bases from V and 3 bases from J; junction bases left unmatched: 4. The CDR3 nucleotides read TGTGCCAGCAGCCGAGGACAGGTCAATCAGCCCCAGCATTTT. Its protein product is CASSRGQVNQPQHF.

The chain uses TRBV2 and TRBJ2-7; 14 nucleotides line up with TRBD2. Unmatched junction bases numbered 6, after V lost 6 bases and J lost 5 bases. In germline, CDR1 is SNHLY, CDR2 FYNNEI. CDR3 length: 15 amino acids. CDR3 in DNA: TGTGCCAGCAGGGGGACTAGCGGGAGTTTCGACGAGCAGTACTTC. This encodes CASRGTSGSFDEQYF.

This chain uses TRBV5-1 with TRBJ2-1, with 8 positions matching TRBD1. This CDR3 has 15 residues. The J segment lost 7 bases and the V segment lost 1 base, leaving 7 bases of the junction unmatched. Germline V gene lookup returns CDR1 SGHRS and CDR2 YFSETQ. The CDR3 loop is CASSLFGQGANEQFF. CDR3 bases: TGCGCCAGCAGCTTGTTCGGGCAGGGGGCAAATGAGCAGTTCTTC.

The chain combines TRBV10-3 with TRBJ2-1; 10 nucleotides agree with TRBD2. The CDR3 spans 13 residues. J was trimmed by 8 bases and V by 10 bases; bases with no gene match: 8. Germline V lookup: CDR1 ENHRY, CDR2 SYGVKD. The CDR3 reads CATETSGKDEQFF. In nucleotides, the CDR3 is TGTGCCACCGAAACTAGCGGGAAAGATGAGCAGTTCTTC.

The chain has TRBV4-1 and TRBJ2-5, with 8 nucleotides matching TRBD2. With 4 bases clipped from V and 6 bases from J, the junction kept 10 bases outside the gene matches. Germline assignment: CDR1 MGHRA and CDR2 YSYEKL. The CDR3 has 15 residues. CDR3 loop: CASSLTGGPIQTQYF. The CDR3, as DNA: TGCGCCAGCAGCCTAACGGGAGGGCCCATACAGACCCAGTACTTC.

The chain combines TRBV2 with TRBJ2-7; D might be TRBD1 (5 bases). The CDR3 contains 12 residues. Germline CDR1 reads SNHLY; CDR2 reads FYNNEI. The germline V and J ends were trimmed by 1 base and 7 bases, with 8 bases remaining between them. The CDR3, as DNA: TGTGCCAGCAGTGAAGACTCAGGGGAGCAGTACTTC. Amino acid sequence: CASSEDSGEQYF. The entire variable domain, with the rest obtained from reference TRBV2 and TRBJ2-7, is as follows: EPEVTQTPSHQVTQMGQEVILRCVPISNHLYFYWYRQILGQKVEFLVSFYNNEISEKSEIFDDQFSVERPDGSNFTLKIRSTKLEDSAMYFCASSEDSGEQYFGPGTRLTVT.

The rearrangement joins TRBV29-1 to TRBJ2-1; 13 nucleotides align to TRBD2. Per the germline V gene, CDR1 is SQVTM and CDR2 is ANQGSEA. J was trimmed by 8 bases and V by 7 bases; bases with no gene match: 5. The CDR3 is made up of 13 amino acids. DNA of the CDR3: TGCAGCGGAGGGACTAGCGGGATTGATGAGCAGTTCTTC. Its translation is CSGGTSGIDEQFF.

The V gene is TRBV4-2, the J gene TRBJ2-7, with TRBD2 identical over 7 bases. The CDR3 spans 18 residues. The trim removed 0 bases at V and 1 base at J, leaving 12 bases unmatched. CDR1 is LGHNA and CDR2 is YNFKEQ in the germline V gene. In DNA form, the CDR3 reads TGTGCCAGCAGCCAAGATGATACGGCTAGCGGACTTTCCTACGAGCAGTACTTC. Encoded protein: CASSQDDTASGLSYEQYF.

The V and J genes are TRBV29-1 and TRBJ2-3; D perhaps matches TRBD1 (5 bases). This CDR3 is 14 amino acids long. CDR1 is SQVTM and CDR2 is ANQGSEA in the germline V gene. The germline V and J ends were trimmed by 7 bases and 2 bases, with 16 bases remaining between them. The CDR3 DNA follows: TGCAGCGCTTTAGTGGGGCAGTTCACAGATACGCAGTATTTT. Its translation is CSALVGQFTDTQYF.

This clone appeared a few times. The chain employs TRBV2 and TRBJ1-3; a weak D match, TRBD1 (5 bases). V lost 7 bases and J lost 6, with 10 bases in between. The CDR3 length is 12 residues. Germline V CDR1 and CDR2: SNHLY, FYNNEI. CDR3 nucleotides: TGTGCCAGCAATCCAGGGCTAAACACCATATATTTT. It is translated as CASNPGLNTIYF. The full variable domain, completed using reference TRBV2 and TRBJ1-3, is EPEVTQTPSHQVTQMGQEVILRCVPISNHLYFYWYRQILGQKVEFLVSFYNNEISEKSEIFDDQFSVERPDGSNFTLKIRSTKLEDSAMYFCASNPGLNTIYFGEGSWLTVV.

This clone occurred a few times. The J gene is TRBJ1-1, the V gene TRBV28, with 10 bases fitting TRBD1. The V gene's germline CDR1 is MDHEN and CDR2 SYDVKM. The CDR3 is made up of 14 amino acids. The ends lost 4 bases at V and 8 bases at J; junction bases unmatched: 7. In nucleotides, the CDR3 is TGTGCCAGCAGTTGGGGACAGGGGCCCTCCGAAGCTTTCTTT. Translated, it gives CASSWGQGPSEAFF.

The V gene is TRBV30, the J gene TRBJ1-2, with 10 bases identical to TRBD1. This CDR3 region has 12 residues. The germline V gene encodes CDR1 GTSNPN and CDR2 SVGIG (reference sequence). The DNA of the CDR3 is TGTGTCGCCGGGACAGGGGCGGTTGGCTACACCTTC. The encoded protein is CVAGTGAVGYTF.

This chain connects TRBV11-3 to TRBJ2-5, with a possible D match to TRBD2 (6 bases). Germline-derived CDR1 and CDR2 are SGHNT and YENEEA. V lost 6 bases and J 3 bases, leaving 8 bases between the germline ends. CDR3 length equals 12 residues. The CDR3 protein is CASRGLKETQYF. The CDR3 DNA is TGTGCCAGCAGGGGACTTAAAGAGACCCAGTACTTC. Together with reference TRBV11-3 and TRBJ2-5, the CDR3 gives the full variable domain: EAGVVQSPRYKIIEKKQPVAFWCNPISGHNTLYWYLQNLGQGPELLIRYENEEAVDDSQLPKDRFSAERLKGVDSTLKIQPAELGDSAVYLCASRGLKETQYFGPGTRLLVL.